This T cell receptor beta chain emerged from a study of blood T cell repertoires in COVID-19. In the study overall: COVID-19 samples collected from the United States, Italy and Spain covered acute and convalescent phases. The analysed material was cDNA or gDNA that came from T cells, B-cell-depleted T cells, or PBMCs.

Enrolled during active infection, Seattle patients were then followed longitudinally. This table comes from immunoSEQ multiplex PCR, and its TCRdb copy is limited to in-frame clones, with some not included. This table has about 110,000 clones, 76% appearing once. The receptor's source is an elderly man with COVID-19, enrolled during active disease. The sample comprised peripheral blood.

As DNA, the CDR3 is TGTGCCACCAGTGATTTGAGTAGGGGCGGGGGCCAAGAGACCCAGTACTTC. Translating it yields CATSDLSRGGGQETQYF. The chain combines TRBV24-1 with TRBJ2-5; 7 bases are shared with TRBD2. CDR1 KGHDR and CDR2 SFDVKD come from the germline V gene. V lost 0 bases and J lost 1; bases outside the gene matches: 7. This CDR3 is 17 amino acids long.